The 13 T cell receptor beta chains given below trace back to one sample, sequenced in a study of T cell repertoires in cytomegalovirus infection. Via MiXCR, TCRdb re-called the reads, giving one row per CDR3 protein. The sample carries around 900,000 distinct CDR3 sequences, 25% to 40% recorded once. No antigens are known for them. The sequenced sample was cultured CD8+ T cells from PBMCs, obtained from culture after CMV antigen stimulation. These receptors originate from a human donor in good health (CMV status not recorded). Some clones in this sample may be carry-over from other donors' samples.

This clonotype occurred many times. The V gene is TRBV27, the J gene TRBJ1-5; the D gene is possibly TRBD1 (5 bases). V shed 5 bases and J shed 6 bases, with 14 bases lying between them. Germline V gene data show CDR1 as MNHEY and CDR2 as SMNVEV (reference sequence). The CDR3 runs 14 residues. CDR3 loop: CASSPSRVGQPQHF. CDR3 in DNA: TGTGCCAGCAGTCCTTCCAGGGTAGGTCAGCCCCAGCATTTT.

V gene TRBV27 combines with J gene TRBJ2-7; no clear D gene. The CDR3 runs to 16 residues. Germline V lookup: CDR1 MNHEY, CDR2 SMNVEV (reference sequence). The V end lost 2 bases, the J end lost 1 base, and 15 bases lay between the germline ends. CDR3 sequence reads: CASSLQPGPHSYEQYV. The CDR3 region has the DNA TGTGCCAGCAGTTTACAGCCAGGCCCCCATTCCTACGAGCAGTACGTC.

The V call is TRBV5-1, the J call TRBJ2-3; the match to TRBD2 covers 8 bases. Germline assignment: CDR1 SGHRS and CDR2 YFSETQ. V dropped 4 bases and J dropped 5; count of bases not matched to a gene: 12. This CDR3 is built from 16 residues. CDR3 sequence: CASSVESGGAKDTQYF. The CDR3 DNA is TGCGCCAGCAGCGTGGAGTCCGGGGGGGCCAAAGATACGCAGTATTTT.

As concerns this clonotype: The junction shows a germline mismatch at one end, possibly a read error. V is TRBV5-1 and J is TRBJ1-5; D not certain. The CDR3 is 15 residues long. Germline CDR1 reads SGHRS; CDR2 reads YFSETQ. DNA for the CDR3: TGCGCCAGCAGCCTCAGTGGTATGAGCAATCAGCCCCAGCACTTT. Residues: CASSLSGMSNQPQHF.

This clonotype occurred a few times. In DNA form, the CDR3 reads TGTGCCGCTCAGGGGGGACAGTCGACCTACGAGCAGTACTTC. This encodes CAAQGGQSTYEQYF. The chain recombines TRBV6-2 or TRBV6-3 with TRBJ2-7; a possible D gene is TRBD1 (7 bases). V lost 11 bases and J lost 2, with 19 bases in between. CDR1 is MNHEY and CDR2 is SVGEGT in the germline V gene. The CDR3 extends over 14 amino acids.

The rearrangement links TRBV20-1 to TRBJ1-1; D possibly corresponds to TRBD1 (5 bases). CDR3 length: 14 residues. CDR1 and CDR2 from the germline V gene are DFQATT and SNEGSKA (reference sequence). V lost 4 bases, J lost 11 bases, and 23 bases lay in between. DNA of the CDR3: TGCAGTGCTATCCCGCGGGACCAGTGGGTTGTTGCTTTCTTT. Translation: CSAIPRDQWVVAFF.

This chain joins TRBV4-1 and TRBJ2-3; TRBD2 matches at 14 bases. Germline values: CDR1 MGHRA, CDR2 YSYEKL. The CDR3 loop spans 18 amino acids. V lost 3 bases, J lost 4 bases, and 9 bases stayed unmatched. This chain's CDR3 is CASSHPQGLAGESDTQYF. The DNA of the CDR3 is TGCGCCAGCAGCCACCCCCAGGGACTAGCGGGGGAATCAGATACGCAGTATTTT.

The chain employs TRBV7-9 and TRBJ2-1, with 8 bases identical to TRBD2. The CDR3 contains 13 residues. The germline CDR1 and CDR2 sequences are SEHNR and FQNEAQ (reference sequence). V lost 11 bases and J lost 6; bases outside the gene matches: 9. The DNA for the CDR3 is TGTGCCGAGCCGGGGGGGACCGGCAATGAGCAGTTCTTC. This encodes CAEPGGTGNEQFF.

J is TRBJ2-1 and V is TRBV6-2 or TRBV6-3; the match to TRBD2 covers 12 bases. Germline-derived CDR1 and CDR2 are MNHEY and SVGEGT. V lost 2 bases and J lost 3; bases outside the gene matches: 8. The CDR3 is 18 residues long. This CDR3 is CASSYPRLAGANYNEQFF. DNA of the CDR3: TGTGCCAGCAGTTACCCGAGACTAGCGGGGGCCAACTACAATGAGCAGTTCTTC.

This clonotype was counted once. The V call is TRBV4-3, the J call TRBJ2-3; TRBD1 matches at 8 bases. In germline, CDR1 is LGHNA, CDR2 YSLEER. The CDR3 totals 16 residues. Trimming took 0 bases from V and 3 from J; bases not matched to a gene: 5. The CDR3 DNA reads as TGCGCCAGCAGCCAAGAACCAGGGGGCGTAACAGATACGCAGTATTTT. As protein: CASSQEPGGVTDTQYF.

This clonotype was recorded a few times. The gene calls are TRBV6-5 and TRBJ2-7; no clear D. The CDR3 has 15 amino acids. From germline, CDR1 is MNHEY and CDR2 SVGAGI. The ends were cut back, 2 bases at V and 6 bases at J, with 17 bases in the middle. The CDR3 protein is CASSYKNPEVFEQYF. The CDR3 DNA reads TGTGCCAGCAGTTACAAGAACCCAGAGGTTTTCGAGCAGTACTTC.

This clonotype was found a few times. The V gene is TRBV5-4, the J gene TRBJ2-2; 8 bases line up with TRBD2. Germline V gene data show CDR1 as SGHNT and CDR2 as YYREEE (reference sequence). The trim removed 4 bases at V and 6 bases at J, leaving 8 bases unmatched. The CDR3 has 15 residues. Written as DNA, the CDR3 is TGTGCCAGCAGCCTATACGGGGGGGCCCCCGGGGAGCTGTTTTTT. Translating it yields CASSLYGGAPGELFF.

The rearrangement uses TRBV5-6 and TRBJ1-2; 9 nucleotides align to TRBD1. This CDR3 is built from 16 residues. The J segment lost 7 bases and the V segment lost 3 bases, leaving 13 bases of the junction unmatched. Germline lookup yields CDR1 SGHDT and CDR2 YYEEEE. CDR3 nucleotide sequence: TGTGCCAGCAGCTCTAGACAGGGGGGAAGACTCGGTGGCTACACCTTC. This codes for CASSSRQGGRLGGYTF.